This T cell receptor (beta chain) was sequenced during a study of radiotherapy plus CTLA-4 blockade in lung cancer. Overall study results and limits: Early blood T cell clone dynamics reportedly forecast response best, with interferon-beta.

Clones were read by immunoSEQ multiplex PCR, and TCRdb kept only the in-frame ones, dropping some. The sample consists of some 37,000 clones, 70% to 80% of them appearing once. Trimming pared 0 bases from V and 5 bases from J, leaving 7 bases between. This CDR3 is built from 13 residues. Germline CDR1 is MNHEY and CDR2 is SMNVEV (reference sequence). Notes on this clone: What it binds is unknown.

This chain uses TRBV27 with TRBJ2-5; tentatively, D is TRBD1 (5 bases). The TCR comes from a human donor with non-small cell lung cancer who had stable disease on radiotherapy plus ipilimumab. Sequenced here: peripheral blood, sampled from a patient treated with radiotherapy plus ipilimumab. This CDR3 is CASSLSGVETQYF. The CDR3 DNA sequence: TGTGCCAGCAGTTTATCAGGGGTCGAGACCCAGTACTTC.